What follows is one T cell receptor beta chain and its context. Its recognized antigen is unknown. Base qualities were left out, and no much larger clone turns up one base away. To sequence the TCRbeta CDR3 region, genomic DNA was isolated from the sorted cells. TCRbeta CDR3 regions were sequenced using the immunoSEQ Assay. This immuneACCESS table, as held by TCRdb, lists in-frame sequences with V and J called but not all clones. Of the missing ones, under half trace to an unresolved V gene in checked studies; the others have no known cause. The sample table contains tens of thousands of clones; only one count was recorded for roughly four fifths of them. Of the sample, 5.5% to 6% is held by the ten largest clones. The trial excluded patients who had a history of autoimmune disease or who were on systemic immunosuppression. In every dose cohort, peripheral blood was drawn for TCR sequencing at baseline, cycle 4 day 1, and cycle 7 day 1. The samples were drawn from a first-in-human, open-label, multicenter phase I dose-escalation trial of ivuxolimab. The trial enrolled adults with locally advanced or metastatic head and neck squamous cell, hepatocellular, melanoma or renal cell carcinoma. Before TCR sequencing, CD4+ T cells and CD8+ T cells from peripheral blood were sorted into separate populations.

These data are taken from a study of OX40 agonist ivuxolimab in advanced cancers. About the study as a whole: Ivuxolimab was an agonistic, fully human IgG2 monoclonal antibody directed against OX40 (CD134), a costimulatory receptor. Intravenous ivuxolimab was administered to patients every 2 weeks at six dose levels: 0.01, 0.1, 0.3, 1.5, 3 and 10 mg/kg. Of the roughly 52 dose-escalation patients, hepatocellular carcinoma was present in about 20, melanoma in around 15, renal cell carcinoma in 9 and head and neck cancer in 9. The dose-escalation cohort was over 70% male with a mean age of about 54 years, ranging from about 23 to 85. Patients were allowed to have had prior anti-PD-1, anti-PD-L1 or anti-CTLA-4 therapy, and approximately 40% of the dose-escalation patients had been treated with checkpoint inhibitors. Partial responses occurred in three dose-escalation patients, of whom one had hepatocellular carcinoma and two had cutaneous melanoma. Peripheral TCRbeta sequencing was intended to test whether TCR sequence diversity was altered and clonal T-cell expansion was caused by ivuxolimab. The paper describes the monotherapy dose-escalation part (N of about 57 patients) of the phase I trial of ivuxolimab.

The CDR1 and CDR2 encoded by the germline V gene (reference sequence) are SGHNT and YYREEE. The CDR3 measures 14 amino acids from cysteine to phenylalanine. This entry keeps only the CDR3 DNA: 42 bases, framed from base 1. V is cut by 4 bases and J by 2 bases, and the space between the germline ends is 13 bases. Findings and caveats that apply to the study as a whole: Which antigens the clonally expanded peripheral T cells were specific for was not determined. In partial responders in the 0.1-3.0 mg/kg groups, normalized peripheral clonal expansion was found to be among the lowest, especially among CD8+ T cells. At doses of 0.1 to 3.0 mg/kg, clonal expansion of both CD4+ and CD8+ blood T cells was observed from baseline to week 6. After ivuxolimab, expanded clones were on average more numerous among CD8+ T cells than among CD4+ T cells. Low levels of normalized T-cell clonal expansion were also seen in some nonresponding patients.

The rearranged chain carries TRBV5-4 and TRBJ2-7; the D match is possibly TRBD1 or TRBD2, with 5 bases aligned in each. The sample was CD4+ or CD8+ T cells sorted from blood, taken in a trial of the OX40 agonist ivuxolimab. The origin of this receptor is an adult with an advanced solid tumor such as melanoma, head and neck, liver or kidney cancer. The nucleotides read TGTGCCAGCAGCCGGGACCTCCTCGCCTACGAGCAGTACTTC. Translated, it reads CASSRDLLAYEQYF.